This TCR beta chain originates from a study of blood T cell repertoires in COVID-19. The repertoire was sequenced with immunoSEQ multiplex PCR; TCRdb's copy has only in-frame clones and lacks some. In the table there are approximately 260,000 clones, 85% to 90% of which are singletons. This clone was detected once. The receptor comes from a middle-aged woman who had recovered from COVID-19. Sequencing was performed on peripheral blood.

CDR3 bases: TGCGCCAGCAGCCGCATCCTCGGGGAGACCCAGTACTTC. Amino acids: CASSRILGETQYF. The V call is TRBV4-1, the J call TRBJ2-5; D remains ambiguous. Germline values: CDR1 MGHRA, CDR2 YSYEKL. Trimming took off 4 bases at V and 5 bases at J, with 11 bases between the two ends. CDR3 length equals 13 residues.